The source of this TCR beta chain is a study of blood T cell repertoires in COVID-19. Looking at the study overall: Italy, Spain and the United States were the sources of the convalescent and acute COVID-19 samples. PBMCs, B-cell-depleted T cells, or T cells provided the cDNA or gDNA that made up the material.

V trimming: 4 bases; J trimming: 6 bases; junction bases outside the gene matches: 10. Germline V gives CDR1 SGHRS, CDR2 YFSETQ. This CDR3 has 16 residues. Under the authors' procedure: How many nucleated cells were present was estimated from reference gene primer amplification. Sequencing used immunoSEQ multiplex PCR; TCRdb keeps in-frame clones, though not all of them. Clone size and V and J calls were adopted from that table, with D and trimming inferred from the DNA. This table has over 200,000 clones, more than 70% appearing once. As for this clone: This sample also contains other DNA sequences that code for the same CDR3.

The specimen sequenced was peripheral blood. This chain uses TRBV5-1 with TRBJ2-2; 9 bases align to TRBD1. The sequence came from a man aged 35 to 55 with active or convalescent COVID-19. The CDR3 DNA follows: TGCGCCAGCAGCACCGGGACAGGGTATTTTGCCGGGGAGCTGTTTTTT. It is translated as CASSTGTGYFAGELFF.